This record concerns one T cell receptor (beta chain) sequence. As yet, its antigen is unknown. Germline and junction disagree at one end, which may indicate a read error. The library came from three nested PCR rounds adapted from ARM-PCR protocols. MiXCR, run by TCRdb on the multiplex PCR reads, gives a single entry per CDR3 protein. The sample holds approximately 79,000 distinct CDR3 sequences, about three fifths seen once. RNA was extracted from bulk tissue without any cell sorting. Newly diagnosed lung cancer patients had thoracic surgery in China, August–November 2014, without prior chemotherapy. The data were obtained in a study of tumor and adjacent non-tumor tissue in lung cancer. Study summary: Histology: under 15 adenocarcinoma, 2 squamous cell carcinoma, 1 small cell lung cancer. Study-level points and caveats: Tumor tissue had significantly higher TCR diversity than normal lung. Tumor repertoires had a smaller top 100 clone share than normal lung.

Source material: lung tumor tissue. This receptor was obtained from a man in his sixties or seventies with non-small cell lung cancer.

The CDR3 DNA sequence: TGTACCAGCAGCTTAGTGGTCAGGGGGCAGTACGAGCAGTACTTC. This gives the protein CTSSLVVRGQYEQYF. The rearrangement links TRBV11-2 to TRBJ2-7, with 8 bases aligning to TRBD1. The length of the CDR3 is 15 residues. Per the germline V gene, CDR1 is SGHAT and CDR2 is FQNNGV.